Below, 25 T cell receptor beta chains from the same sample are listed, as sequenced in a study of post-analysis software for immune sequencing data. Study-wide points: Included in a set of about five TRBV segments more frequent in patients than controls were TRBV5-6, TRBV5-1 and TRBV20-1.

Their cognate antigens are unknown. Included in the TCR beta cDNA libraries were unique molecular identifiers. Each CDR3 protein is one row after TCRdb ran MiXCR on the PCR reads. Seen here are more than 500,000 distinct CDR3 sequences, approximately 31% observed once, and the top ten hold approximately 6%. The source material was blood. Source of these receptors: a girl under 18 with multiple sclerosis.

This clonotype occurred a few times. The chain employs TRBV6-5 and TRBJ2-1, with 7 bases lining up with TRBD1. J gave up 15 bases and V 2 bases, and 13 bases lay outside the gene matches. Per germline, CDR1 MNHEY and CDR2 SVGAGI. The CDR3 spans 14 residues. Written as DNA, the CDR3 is TGTGCCAGCAGTTACGAACAGGGGAGAGGTGGTCCGTTCTTC. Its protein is CASSYEQGRGGPFF.

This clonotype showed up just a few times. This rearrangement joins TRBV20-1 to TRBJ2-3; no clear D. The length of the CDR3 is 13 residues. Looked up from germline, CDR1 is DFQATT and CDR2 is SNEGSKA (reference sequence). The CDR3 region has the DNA TGCAGCACGGCGACTGTCAGCACAGATACGCAGTATTTT. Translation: CSTATVSTDTQYF.

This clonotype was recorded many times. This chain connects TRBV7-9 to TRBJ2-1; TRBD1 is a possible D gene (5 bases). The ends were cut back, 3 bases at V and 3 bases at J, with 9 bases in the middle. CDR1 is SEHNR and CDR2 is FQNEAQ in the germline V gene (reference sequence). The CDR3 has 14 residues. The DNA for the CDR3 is TGTGCCAGCAGCTTGGACCAGGGCTACAATGAGCAGTTCTTC. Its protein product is CASSLDQGYNEQFF. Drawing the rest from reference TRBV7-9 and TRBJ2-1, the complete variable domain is DTGVSQNPRHKITKRGQNVTFRCDPISEHNRLYWYRQTLGQGPEFLTYFQNEAQLEKSRLLSDRFSAERPKGSFSTLEIQRTEQGDSAMYLCASSLDQGYNEQFFGPGTRLTVL.

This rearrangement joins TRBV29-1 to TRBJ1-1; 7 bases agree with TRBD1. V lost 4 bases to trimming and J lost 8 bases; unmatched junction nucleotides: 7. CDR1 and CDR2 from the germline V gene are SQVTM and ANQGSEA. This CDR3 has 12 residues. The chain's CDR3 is CSVAITGVEAFF. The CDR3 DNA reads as TGCAGCGTTGCCATAACAGGGGTCGAAGCTTTCTTT.

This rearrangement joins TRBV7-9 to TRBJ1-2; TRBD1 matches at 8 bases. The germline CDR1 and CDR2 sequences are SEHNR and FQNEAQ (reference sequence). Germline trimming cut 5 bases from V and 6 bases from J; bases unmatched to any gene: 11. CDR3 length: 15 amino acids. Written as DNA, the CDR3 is TGTGCCAGCAGCATCGGACAGGGACTCGTTGATGGCTACACCTTC. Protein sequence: CASSIGQGLVDGYTF.

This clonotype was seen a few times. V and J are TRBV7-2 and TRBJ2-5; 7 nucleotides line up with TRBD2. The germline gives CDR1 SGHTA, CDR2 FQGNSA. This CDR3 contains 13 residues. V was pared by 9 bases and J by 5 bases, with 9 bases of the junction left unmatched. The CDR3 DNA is TGTGCCAGTCTTAGGACTAGTAGCGAGACCCAGTACTTC. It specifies CASLRTSSETQYF.

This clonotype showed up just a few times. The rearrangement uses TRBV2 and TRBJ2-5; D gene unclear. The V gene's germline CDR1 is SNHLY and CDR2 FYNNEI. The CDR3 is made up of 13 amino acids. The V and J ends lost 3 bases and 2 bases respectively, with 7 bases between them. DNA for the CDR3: TGTGCCAGCAGTGACGGCAGTCAAGAGACCCAGTACTTC. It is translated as CASSDGSQETQYF.

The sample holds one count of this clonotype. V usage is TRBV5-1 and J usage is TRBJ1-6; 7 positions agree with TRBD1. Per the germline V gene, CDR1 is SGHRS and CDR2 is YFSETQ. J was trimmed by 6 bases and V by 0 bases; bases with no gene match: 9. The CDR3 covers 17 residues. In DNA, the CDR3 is TGCGCCAGCAGCTTGGTCCCCGGGACAGCTAGTAATTCACCCCTCCACTTT. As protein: CASSLVPGTASNSPLHF.

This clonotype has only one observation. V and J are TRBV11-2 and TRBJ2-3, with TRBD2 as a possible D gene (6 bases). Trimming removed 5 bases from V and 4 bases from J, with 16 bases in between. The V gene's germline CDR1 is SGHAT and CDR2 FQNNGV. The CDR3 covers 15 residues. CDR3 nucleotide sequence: TGTGCCAGCAGCCCTAGCCCGTCGGGGGCAGATACGCAGTATTTT. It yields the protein CASSPSPSGADTQYF.

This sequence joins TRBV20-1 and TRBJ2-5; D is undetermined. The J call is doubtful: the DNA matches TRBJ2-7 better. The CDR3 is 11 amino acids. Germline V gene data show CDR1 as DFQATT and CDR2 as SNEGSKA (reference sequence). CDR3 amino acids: CGVQLPYEQYF. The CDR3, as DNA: TGCGGTGTCCAGCTCCCCTACGAGCAGTACTTC.

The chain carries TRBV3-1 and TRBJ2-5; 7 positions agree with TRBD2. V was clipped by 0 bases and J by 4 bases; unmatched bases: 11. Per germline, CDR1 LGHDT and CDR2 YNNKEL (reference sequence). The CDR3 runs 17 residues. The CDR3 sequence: CASSQDLAVGRGETQYF. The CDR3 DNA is TGTGCCAGCAGCCAAGATCTAGCGGTGGGGAGGGGAGAGACCCAGTACTTC.

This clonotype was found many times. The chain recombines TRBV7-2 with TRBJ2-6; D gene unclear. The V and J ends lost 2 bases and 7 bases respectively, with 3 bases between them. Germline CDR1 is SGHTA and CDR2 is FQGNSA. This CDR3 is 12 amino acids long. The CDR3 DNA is TGTGCCAGCAGCTTACCCGCCAACGTCCTGACTTTC. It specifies CASSLPANVLTF.

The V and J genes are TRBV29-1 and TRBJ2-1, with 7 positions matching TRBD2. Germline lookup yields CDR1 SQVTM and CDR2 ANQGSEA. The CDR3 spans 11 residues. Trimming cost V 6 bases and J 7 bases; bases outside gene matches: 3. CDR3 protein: CSVGDYNEQFF. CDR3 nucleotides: TGCAGCGTCGGGGACTATAATGAGCAGTTCTTC.

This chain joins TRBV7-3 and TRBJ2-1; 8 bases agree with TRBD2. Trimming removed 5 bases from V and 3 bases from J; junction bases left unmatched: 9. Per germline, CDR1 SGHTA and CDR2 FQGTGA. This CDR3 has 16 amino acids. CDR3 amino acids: CASSPSLAGGYNEQFF. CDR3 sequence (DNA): TGTGCCAGCAGCCCCTCCCTGGCGGGGGGCTACAATGAGCAGTTCTTC.

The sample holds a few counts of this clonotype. The CDR3 here is CASSQVATSGGGYNEQFF. The CDR3 DNA reads TGTGCCAGCAGCCAAGTGGCCACTAGCGGGGGTGGTTACAATGAGCAGTTCTTC. V and J are TRBV3-1 and TRBJ2-1; 11 bases align to TRBD2. Germline loops: CDR1 LGHDT, CDR2 YNNKEL (reference sequence). This CDR3 comprises 18 residues. V dropped 1 base and J dropped 4; count of bases not matched to a gene: 9.

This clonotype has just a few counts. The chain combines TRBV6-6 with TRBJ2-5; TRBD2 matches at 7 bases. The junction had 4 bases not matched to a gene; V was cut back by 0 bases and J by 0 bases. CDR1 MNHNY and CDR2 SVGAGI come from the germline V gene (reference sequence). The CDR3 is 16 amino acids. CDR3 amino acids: CASSYSLARYQETQYF. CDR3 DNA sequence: TGTGCCAGCAGTTACTCACTAGCGCGGTACCAAGAGACCCAGTACTTC.

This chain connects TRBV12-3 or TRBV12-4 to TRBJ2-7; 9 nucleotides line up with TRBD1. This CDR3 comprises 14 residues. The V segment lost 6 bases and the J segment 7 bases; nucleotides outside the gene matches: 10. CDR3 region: CASSFPTGGDEQYF. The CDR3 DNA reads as TGTGCCAGCAGCTTCCCTACAGGGGGCGATGAGCAGTACTTC.

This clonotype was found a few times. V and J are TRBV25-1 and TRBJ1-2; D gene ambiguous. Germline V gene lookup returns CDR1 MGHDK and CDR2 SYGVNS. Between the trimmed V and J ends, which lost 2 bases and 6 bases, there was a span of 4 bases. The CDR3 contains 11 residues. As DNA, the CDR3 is TGTGCCAGCAGTGAACTCCATGGCTACACCTTC. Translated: CASSELHGYTF.

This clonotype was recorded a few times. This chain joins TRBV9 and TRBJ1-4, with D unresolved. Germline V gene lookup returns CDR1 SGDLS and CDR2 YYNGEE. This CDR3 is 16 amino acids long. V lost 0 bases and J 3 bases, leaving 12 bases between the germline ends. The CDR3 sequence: CASSVGAGRANEKLFF. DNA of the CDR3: TGTGCCAGCAGCGTAGGGGCGGGTAGGGCTAATGAAAAACTGTTTTTT.

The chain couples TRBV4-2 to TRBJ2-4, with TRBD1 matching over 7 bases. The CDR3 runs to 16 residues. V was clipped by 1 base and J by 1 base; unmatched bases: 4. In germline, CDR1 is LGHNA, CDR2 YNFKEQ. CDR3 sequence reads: CASSQGEQGAKNIQYF. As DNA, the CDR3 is TGTGCCAGCAGCCAAGGGGAACAGGGGGCCAAAAACATTCAGTACTTC.

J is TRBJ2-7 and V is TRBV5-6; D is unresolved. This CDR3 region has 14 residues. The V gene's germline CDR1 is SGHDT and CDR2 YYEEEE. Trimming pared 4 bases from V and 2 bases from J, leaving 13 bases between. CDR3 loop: CASSPAGSAYEQYF. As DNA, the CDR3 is TGTGCCAGCAGCCCCGCCGGGTCAGCCTACGAGCAGTACTTC.

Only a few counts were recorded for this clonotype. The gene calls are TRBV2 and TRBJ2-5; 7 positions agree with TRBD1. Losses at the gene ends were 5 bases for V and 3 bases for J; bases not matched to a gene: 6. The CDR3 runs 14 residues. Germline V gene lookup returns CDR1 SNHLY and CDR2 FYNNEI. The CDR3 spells CASSYETGEETQYF. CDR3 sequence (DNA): TGTGCCAGCAGTTATGAAACAGGGGAAGAGACCCAGTACTTC.

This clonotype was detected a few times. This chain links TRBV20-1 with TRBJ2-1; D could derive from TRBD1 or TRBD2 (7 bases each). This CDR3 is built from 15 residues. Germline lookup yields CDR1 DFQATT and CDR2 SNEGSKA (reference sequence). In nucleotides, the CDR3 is TGCATCCCCCCAACCCAGGGGGGGGGTTACAATGAGCAGTTCTTC. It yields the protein CIPPTQGGGYNEQFF.

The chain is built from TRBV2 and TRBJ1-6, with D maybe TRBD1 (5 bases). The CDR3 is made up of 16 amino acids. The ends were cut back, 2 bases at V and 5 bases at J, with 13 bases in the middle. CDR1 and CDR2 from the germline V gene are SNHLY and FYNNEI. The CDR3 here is CASSEPGPRNNSPLHF. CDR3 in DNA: TGTGCCAGCAGTGAACCGGGACCCCGGAATAATTCACCCCTCCACTTT.

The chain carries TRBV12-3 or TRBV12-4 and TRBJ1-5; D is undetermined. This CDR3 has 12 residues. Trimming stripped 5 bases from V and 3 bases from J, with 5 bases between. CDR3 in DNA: TGTGCCAGCAGTAACAACAATCAGCCCCAGCATTTT. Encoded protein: CASSNNNQPQHF.